Described below is a single T cell receptor (beta chain) sequence and its context. This sample is part of a study of blood T cell repertoires in COVID-19. Study overall: Some COVID-19 samples were acute and others convalescent; all came from the United States, Italy and Spain. T cells, B-cell-depleted T cells, or PBMCs provided the cDNA or gDNA that served as material.

CDR3 length: 15 amino acids. Germline V gene sequence: CDR1 KGHSH, CDR2 LQKENI. Losses at the gene ends were 4 bases for V and 4 bases for J; bases not matched to a gene: 7. Assay used: immunoSEQ multiplex PCR; TCRdb lists only in-frame clones, some missing. The sample includes over 250,000 clones, 86% seen only once; the top ten take roughly 3%. Input material: PBMCs or T cells enriched from blood (not recorded which). The genes are TRBV18 and TRBJ2-1, with TRBD1 identical over 7 bases. This TCR derives from a woman younger than 30 who had recovered from COVID-19. The CDR3 coding sequence is TGTGCCAGCTCACTCCGGGACAGCCCTTACAATGAGCAGTTCTTC. Amino acids: CASSLRDSPYNEQFF.